These 22 T cell receptor beta chains were all obtained from the same sample, sequenced in a study of T cell clonality in common variable immunodeficiency. The assay was immunoSEQ multiplex PCR, and TCRdb's table has in-frame clones only and misses some. This sample carries 30,000 to 40,000 clones, none of them present only once. Sequences were obtained from peripheral blood mononuclear cells. These TCRs come from a person between 18 and 75 years old in good health.

This clone showed up many times. The observed sequence ends 3 residues before the CDR3 terminus, with the missing tail filled in from the germline J gene. The chain is built from TRBV28 and TRBJ1-1; the match to TRBD1 covers 9 bases. Germline trimming cut 5 bases from V and 6 bases from J; bases unmatched to any gene: 10. Germline V gives CDR1 MDHEN, CDR2 SYDVKM. This CDR3 spans 15 amino acids. Here the CDR3 reads CASSVAGTGSAEAFF. The CDR3 DNA, read in part, is TGTGCCAGCAGTGTCGCCGGGACAGGGTCTGCTGAA. Supplemented by reference TRBV28 and TRBJ1-1, the full variable domain reads DVKVTQSSRYLVKRTGEKVFLECVQDMDHENMFWYRQDPGLGLRLIYFSYDVKMKEKGDIPEGYSVSREKKERFSLILESASTNQTSMYLCASSVAGTGSAEAFFGQGTRLTVV.

This clone has at least ten counts. Read sequence stops 3 residues before the CDR3 end, and the germline J gene provides the missing end. The V call is TRBV5-1, the J call TRBJ2-1; TRBD2 matches at 8 bases. Germline V gene sequence: CDR1 SGHRS, CDR2 YFSETQ. V lost 4 bases, J lost 4 bases, and 4 bases stayed unmatched. The length of the CDR3 is 14 residues. CDR3 residues: CASSPGTSYNEQFF. The part of the CDR3 DNA that was read is TGCGCCAGCAGCCCCGGGACTAGTTACAATGAG.

This clone has more than one count but fewer than ten. The missing CDR3 end, 3 residues past where the read stops, is filled in from the germline J gene. The chain has TRBV5-6 and TRBJ1-2, with a possible D match to TRBD1 (6 bases). The CDR3 covers 15 residues. In germline, CDR1 is SGHDT, CDR2 YYEEEE. The CDR3 bases that were read are TGTGCCAGCAGCCAGGTATGGACAGCAGACTACGAC. Its translation is CASSQVWTADYD. The full CDR3 is CASSQVWTADYDYTF.

This clone has just a few counts. The read gets to within 3 residues of the CDR3 end, and the germline J gene fills in the rest. V and J are TRBV19 and TRBJ1-5; D perhaps matches TRBD1 (5 bases). V was trimmed by 3 bases and J by 3 bases, leaving 12 bases between them. Germline assignment: CDR1 LNHDA and CDR2 SQIVND (reference sequence). The CDR3 totals 15 residues. CDR3 protein: CASSILPTDNQPQHF. The CDR3 bases that were read are TGTGCCAGTAGTATTCTACCGACAGACAATCAGCCC.

As for this clone: The sequenced fragment ends 3 residues before the CDR3 boundary, so the rest is inferred from the germline J gene. The chain combines TRBV18 with TRBJ1-3; 10 positions match TRBD1. V was clipped by 3 bases and J by 2 bases; unmatched bases: 10. This CDR3 spans 18 amino acids. CDR1 is KGHSH, CDR2 LQKENI, per germline. Incomplete CDR3 DNA: TGTGCCAGCTCACCCGGGACAGGGGTCCCCCTCGCTGGAAACACC. It is translated as CASSPGTGVPLAGNT. In full, the CDR3 is CASSPGTGVPLAGNTIYF.

At least ten counts were recorded for this clone. The CDR3 end lies 3 residues beyond the end of the read and is filled in from the germline J gene. The chain joins TRBV18 to TRBJ1-4; weak D call: TRBD1 (5 bases). Trimming left V 3 bases short and J 4 bases short, with 12 bases between. Germline V gene lookup returns CDR1 KGHSH and CDR2 LQKENI. This CDR3 is 15 amino acids long. Partial CDR3 DNA: TGTGCCAGCTCACCGTGGGGCCGGTTTAATGAAAAA. Protein product: CASSPWGRFNEK. The whole CDR3 protein reads CASSPWGRFNEKLFF.

This clone was observed a few times. The sequence runs out 3 residues before the end of the CDR3; the remainder is reconstructed from the germline J gene. This chain uses TRBV19 with TRBJ2-5; a weak D match, TRBD1 (5 bases). CDR1 and CDR2 from the germline V gene are LNHDA and SQIVND (reference sequence). The CDR3 has 13 residues. The V and J ends lost 9 bases and 1 base respectively, with 12 bases between them. This CDR3 reads CASRHRGQETQYF. The sequenced CDR3 bases are TGTGCCAGCCGACATAGGGGCCAAGAGACC.

This clone was seen repeatedly, ten times or more. The read gets to within 3 residues of the CDR3 end, and the germline J gene fills in the rest. This chain connects TRBV20-1 to TRBJ2-2, with D perhaps matching TRBD1 (6 bases). The V and J ends lost 3 bases and 2 bases respectively, with 16 bases between them. Germline values: CDR1 DFQATT, CDR2 SNEGSKA (reference sequence). The CDR3 contains 16 residues. CDR3 DNA (partial): TGCAGTGCTAGTAGATTCGGCAGGGGTAACACCGGGGAG. Its translation: CSASRFGRGNTGE. The entire CDR3 protein reads CSASRFGRGNTGELFF.

As concerns this clone: The read comes to an end 3 residues before the CDR3 does, leaving the germline J gene to fill in the end. The chain combines TRBV11-2 with TRBJ2-3, with D tentatively TRBD1 (6 bases). Germline CDR1 and CDR2: SGHAT and FQNNGV. CDR3 length: 13 amino acids. CDR3 DNA (partial): TGTGCCAGCAAGAAGACAGGCCAAGGGACG. It is translated as CASKKTGQGT. The entire CDR3 reads CASKKTGQGTQYF.

There are many counts of this clone. The read ends 3 residues early relative to the CDR3; the germline J gene fills the gap. J is TRBJ1-1 and V is TRBV5-1, with D perhaps TRBD1 (6 bases). Germline lookup yields CDR1 SGHRS and CDR2 YFSETQ. The length of the CDR3 is 15 residues. Trimming left V 0 bases short and J 3 bases short, with 12 bases between. This CDR3 reads CASSLVGAGDTEAFF. The covered CDR3 bases are TGCGCCAGCAGCTTGGTTGGGGCAGGGGACACTGAA.

To note about this clone: The read falls 3 residues short of the CDR3 end, and the missing part is taken from the germline J gene. The chain uses TRBV7-6 and TRBJ2-7; 9 bases map to TRBD1. From germline, CDR1 is SGHVS and CDR2 FNYEAQ. The CDR3 runs to 15 residues. The junction had 4 bases not matched to a gene; V was cut back by 4 bases and J by 0 bases. The CDR3 sequence: CASSSGQGFSYEQYF. CDR3 DNA (partial): TGTGCCAGCAGCTCGGGACAGGGCTTCTCCTACGAG.

The sample holds many counts of this clone. The CDR3 end is not reached by the read, which stops 3 residues before it; the germline J gene fills it in. The chain couples TRBV18 to TRBJ2-1; 9 bases map to TRBD1. This CDR3 has 15 residues. V lost 4 bases to trimming and J lost 4 bases; unmatched junction nucleotides: 5. Germline loops: CDR1 KGHSH, CDR2 LQKENI. Incomplete CDR3 DNA: TGTGCCAGCTCACTTATGGGACAGGGATACAATGAG. It is translated as CASSLMGQGYNE. The CDR3 in full is CASSLMGQGYNEQFF. The complete variable domain, with remaining parts taken from reference TRBV18 and TRBJ2-1, reads NAGVMQNPRHLVRRRGQEARLRCSPMKGHSHVYWYRQLPEEGLKFMVYLQKENIIDESGMPKERFSAEFPKEGPSILRIQQVVRGDSAAYFCASSLMGQGYNEQFFGPGTRLTVL.

This clone was seen a few times. The CDR3 is cut off 3 residues early in the read; its end comes from the germline J gene. This chain joins TRBV18 and TRBJ1-1; 8 positions agree with TRBD1. The germline CDR1 and CDR2 sequences are KGHSH and LQKENI. The CDR3 is made up of 16 amino acids. J gave up 1 base and V 6 bases, and 10 bases lay outside the gene matches. This CDR3 reads CASSPRGQGANTEAFF. CDR3 DNA (partial): TGTGCCAGCTCCCCGAGGGGGCAGGGGGCGAACACTGAA. The full variable domain, in which reference TRBV18 and TRBJ1-1 provide the parts outside the CDR3, is NAGVMQNPRHLVRRRGQEARLRCSPMKGHSHVYWYRQLPEEGLKFMVYLQKENIIDESGMPKERFSAEFPKEGPSILRIQQVVRGDSAAYFCASSPRGQGANTEAFFGQGTRLTVV.

This clone was seen ten or more times. The read ends 3 residues shy of where the CDR3 ends; the end is completed using the germline J gene. This chain joins TRBV19 and TRBJ2-2; the D gene is possibly TRBD1 (5 bases). CDR1 is LNHDA, CDR2 SQIVND, per germline (reference sequence). V shed 1 base and J shed 1 base, with 13 bases lying between them. The CDR3 runs 17 residues. The CDR3: CASSIVGRVLNTGELFF. The DNA read from the CDR3 is TGTGCCAGTAGTATAGTCGGCAGGGTACTGAACACCGGGGAG.

With regard to this clone: With the read ending 3 residues before the CDR3 end, the germline J gene is used to fill in that end. The rearrangement uses TRBV11-2 and TRBJ2-7, with no clear D. Germline CDR1 and CDR2: SGHAT and FQNNGV. Trimming removed 4 bases at V and 3 bases at J, with 10 bases between. CDR3 size: 13 residues. The CDR3 DNA, read in part, is TGTGCCAGCAGCTACCGATCAGTCTACGAG. Its protein product is CASSYRSVYE. The whole CDR3 sequence is CASSYRSVYEQYF. Complete variable domain (other parts from reference TRBV11-2 and TRBJ2-7): EAGVAQSPRYKIIEKRQSVAFWCNPISGHATLYWYQQILGQGPKLLIQFQNNGVVDDSQLPKDRFSAERLKGVDSTLKIQPAKLEDSAVYLCASSYRSVYEQYFGPGTRLTVT.

In this sample, this clone turned up many times. The CDR3 end lies 3 residues beyond the end of the read and is filled in from the germline J gene. V usage is TRBV10-3 and J usage is TRBJ2-7, with D possibly matching TRBD1 (6 bases). The germline gives CDR1 ENHRY, CDR2 SYGVKD. The CDR3 spans 12 residues. Trimming cost V 8 bases and J 3 bases, with 11 bases left between them. CDR3 bases read: TGTGCCATCTCCCAGGGGTACTACGAG. It translates to CAISQGYYE. From start to end, the CDR3 is CAISQGYYEQYF.

This clone has ten or more counts. The read finishes 3 residues shy of the CDR3 end, and the germline J gene is used to complete it. The chain couples TRBV5-6 to TRBJ1-5; possibly TRBD1 for D (6 bases). The CDR3 loop spans 14 amino acids. Trimming removed 2 bases from V and 2 bases from J, with 8 bases in between. The V gene's germline CDR1 is SGHDT and CDR2 YYEEEE. CDR3 protein: CASSFRGGNQPQHF. Partial CDR3 DNA: TGTGCCAGCAGCTTCAGGGGAGGCAATCAGCCC.

This clone appeared many times. The CDR3 extends 3 residues past the end of the read, so its final part is completed from the germline J gene. This chain connects TRBV19 to TRBJ1-5; no firm D call. The CDR3 runs 15 residues. The ends were cut back, 5 bases at V and 7 bases at J, with 18 bases in the middle. Germline CDR1 reads LNHDA; CDR2 reads SQIVND (reference sequence). The CDR3 spells CASSYRDVWAQPQHF. Partial CDR3 DNA: TGTGCCAGTAGTTACAGAGACGTTTGGGCGCAGCCC.

About this clone: Germline and junction disagree at one end, which may indicate a read error. The read stops 3 residues short of the end of the CDR3; the missing end is completed from the germline J gene. Additional DNA sequences in this sample encode the identical CDR3. The chain couples TRBV5-6 to TRBJ1-2; the D is unclear. Germline assignment: CDR1 SGHDT and CDR2 YYEEEE. The CDR3 is 14 amino acids. CDR3 DNA (partial): TGTGCCAGCAGAACTAGTGGGGAGGCTTATGGG. Translated, it gives CASRTSGEAYG. In full, the CDR3 reads CASRTSGEAYGYTF.

This clone occurred many times. The missing CDR3 end, 3 residues past where the read stops, is filled in from the germline J gene. The chain uses TRBV20-1 and TRBJ2-5, with 9 bases matching TRBD2. The CDR3 runs 17 residues. Trimming cost V 3 bases and J 5 bases; bases outside gene matches: 16. Looked up from germline, CDR1 is DFQATT and CDR2 is SNEGSKA (reference sequence). The chain's CDR3 is CSASPLSAGGLGETQYF. The CDR3 DNA, read in part, is TGCAGTGCTAGCCCTCTCAGCGCGGGGGGGCTGGGGGAGACC.

This clone was found a few times. The read ends 3 residues before the CDR3 terminus; that terminus is restored from the germline J gene. The genes are TRBV5-4 and TRBJ2-5, with a possible D match to TRBD2 (6 bases). There are 16 residues in the CDR3. Trimming left V 1 base short and J 4 bases short, with 17 bases between. Germline CDR1 reads SGHNT; CDR2 reads YYREEE (reference sequence). CDR3 sequence reads: CASSLRASARGETQYF. The sequenced part of the CDR3 DNA is TGTGCCAGCAGCTTGCGGGCTAGCGCTAGGGGAGAGACC.

This clone appeared many times. Read coverage stops 3 residues before the CDR3 terminus; the germline J gene supplies the remainder. The chain carries TRBV5-6 and TRBJ2-3, with 10 positions matching TRBD2. The CDR3 contains 15 residues. The V segment lost 4 bases and the J segment 1 base; nucleotides outside the gene matches: 3. Germline lookup yields CDR1 SGHDT and CDR2 YYEEEE. Incomplete CDR3 DNA: TGTGCCAGCAGCCCCGGGACTAGCGGCACAGATACG. Translating gives CASSPGTSGTDT. The full-length CDR3 reads as CASSPGTSGTDTQYF.